This T cell receptor (beta chain) was obtained from a study of OX40 agonist ivuxolimab in advanced cancers. Study in general: Males comprised approximately 84% of the group, whose mean age was approximately 60 years (range about 20 to 79).

Autoimmune disease history or systemic immunosuppression barred patients. Drawing of blood for sampling happened at baseline, at cycle 4 day 1, and at cycle 7 day 1. The repertoire was sequenced with immunoSEQ multiplex PCR; TCRdb's copy has only in-frame clones and lacks some. This table holds some 59,000 clones, 75% to 90% found once. The V end was cut by 0 bases, the J end by 5 bases, with 6 bases between. Germline V gene lookup returns CDR1 SGHRS and CDR2 YFSETQ. The CDR3 has 13 amino acids. The sample here was CD4+ or CD8+ T cells sorted from blood, taken in a trial of the OX40 agonist ivuxolimab. The V gene is TRBV5-1, the J gene TRBJ1-5, with no clear D. The clonotype originates from an adult with an advanced solid tumor such as melanoma, head and neck, liver or kidney cancer. In nucleotides, the CDR3 is TGCGCCAGCAGCTTGGAACCGGATCAGCCCCAGCATTTT. Protein: CASSLEPDQPQHF.